The 27 T cell receptor beta chains given below trace back to one sample, sequenced in a study of response to subunit inactivated influenza vaccine. TCRdb reanalysed the RT-PCR reads using MiXCR and keeps one entry per CDR3 protein. The table has about 800,000 distinct CDR3 sequences, around 20% seen once. The sample was PBMCs from blood, taken 4 to 6 days after vaccination. The receptor source for this set is a man aged 45 to 65 who received an inactivated influenza vaccine.

This clonotype showed up just a few times. The rearrangement joins TRBV24-1 to TRBJ2-6; 10 positions agree with TRBD1. The CDR3 runs 18 residues. V shed 3 bases and J 4 bases; nucleotides not matched to a gene: 8. Per germline, CDR1 KGHDR and CDR2 SFDVKD. The chain's CDR3 is CATSDNRDRGTGANVLTF. CDR3 coding DNA: TGTGCCACCAGTGATAACCGGGACAGGGGAACAGGGGCCAACGTCCTGACTTTC.

This clonotype was seen a few times. The CDR3 region has the DNA TGTGCCACCAGCCCTCAGGGGACAGGGGTATCACCCCTCCACTTT. This translates into CATSPQGTGVSPLHF. This rearrangement joins TRBV15 to TRBJ1-6; 10 nucleotides match TRBD1. With 5 bases clipped from V and 10 bases from J, the junction kept 8 bases outside the gene matches. CDR1 LNHNV and CDR2 YYDKDF come from the germline V gene (reference sequence). The CDR3 length is 15 residues.

This clonotype was recorded a few times. This sequence joins TRBV5-1 and TRBJ2-3; no firm D call. Trimming shortened V by 5 bases and J by 3 bases, and 13 bases separated the two germline ends. CDR3 length: 14 amino acids. Germline assignment: CDR1 SGHRS and CDR2 YFSETQ. CDR3 amino acids: CASRQGPVTDTQYF. In DNA form, the CDR3 reads TGCGCCAGCAGGCAAGGCCCCGTTACAGATACGCAGTATTTT.

This clonotype was seen a handful of times. V usage is TRBV20-1 and J usage is TRBJ2-5; 9 nucleotides match TRBD1. Per germline, CDR1 DFQATT and CDR2 SNEGSKA (reference sequence). The V gene end was trimmed by 4 bases and the J gene end by 5 bases; junction bases not matched to a gene: 5. The CDR3 loop spans 13 amino acids. The CDR3 coding sequence is TGCAGTGCTAAAACAGGGGGCGCGGAGACCCAGTACTTC. As protein: CSAKTGGAETQYF.

The chain couples TRBV2 to TRBJ2-5; D is possibly TRBD1 or TRBD2 (6 bases each). This CDR3 is 15 amino acids long. With 5 bases removed from V and 1 base from J, the gap between germline ends came to 14 bases. Germline assignment: CDR1 SNHLY and CDR2 FYNNEI. CDR3 coding DNA: TGTGCCAGCAGTTCCTCACCGGGGGCCCAAGAGACCCAGTACTTC. Translating gives CASSSSPGAQETQYF.

This chain links TRBV4-1 with TRBJ2-2; D is possibly TRBD1 or TRBD2 (5 bases each). Trimming pared 2 bases from V and 6 bases from J, leaving 13 bases between. The CDR3 sequence is 15 residues long. Germline loops: CDR1 MGHRA, CDR2 YSYEKL. CDR3 sequence: CASSQPGTDPGELFF. CDR3 nucleotide sequence: TGCGCCAGCAGCCAACCCGGGACGGACCCCGGGGAGCTGTTTTTT.

The gene calls are TRBV5-1 and TRBJ1-1; D uncertain. The CDR3 totals 14 residues. The V end lost 4 bases, the J end lost 2 bases, and 12 bases lay between the germline ends. Germline CDR1 and CDR2: SGHRS and YFSETQ. CDR3 amino acids: CASSPAFGNTEAFF. In DNA form, the CDR3 reads TGCGCCAGCAGCCCGGCGTTTGGTAACACTGAAGCTTTCTTT.

At least ten counts were recorded for this clonotype. The chain carries TRBV7-9 and TRBJ2-7; D call uncertain. The V gene lost 2 bases and the J gene lost 5 bases, with 4 bases spanning the gap. The CDR3 is made up of 11 amino acids. The V gene's germline CDR1 is SEHNR and CDR2 FQNEAQ (reference sequence). The CDR3 sequence: CASSLSHEQYF. DNA of the CDR3: TGTGCCAGCAGCTTAAGCCACGAGCAGTACTTC.

This clonotype was counted a few times. The chain carries TRBV5-1 and TRBJ2-3; TRBD2 matches at 13 bases. The CDR3 loop spans 19 amino acids. The V gene's germline CDR1 is SGHRS and CDR2 YFSETQ. V lost 3 bases to trimming and J lost 0 bases; unmatched junction nucleotides: 10. CDR3 sequence reads: CASSWIGTSGAPSTDTQYF. The CDR3, as DNA: TGCGCCAGCAGCTGGATCGGGACTAGCGGGGCTCCTAGCACAGATACGCAGTATTTT.

Only a few counts were recorded for this clonotype. The gene calls are TRBV5-1 and TRBJ2-3; 8 nucleotides align to TRBD2. The CDR3 is 14 amino acids. Germline trimming cut 4 bases from V and 1 base from J; bases unmatched to any gene: 2. CDR1 is SGHRS, CDR2 YFSETQ, per germline. CDR3 protein: CASSATSGTDTQYF. In nucleotides, the CDR3 is TGCGCCAGCAGCGCGACTAGCGGCACAGATACGCAGTATTTT.

J is TRBJ2-2 and V is TRBV20-1; D perhaps matches TRBD1 (5 bases). Trimming removed 6 bases at V and 1 base at J, with 12 bases between. Germline V gene lookup returns CDR1 DFQATT and CDR2 SNEGSKA (reference sequence). This CDR3 region has 14 residues. CDR3 amino acids: CSALRGQNTGELFF. CDR3 DNA sequence: TGCAGTGCGCTCCGTGGACAGAACACCGGGGAGCTGTTTTTT.

The chain has TRBV30 and TRBJ1-1; D may be TRBD1 (6 bases). CDR1 is GTSNPN, CDR2 SVGIG, per germline (reference sequence). Trimming cost V 3 bases and J 0 bases, with 11 bases left between them. This CDR3 is built from 14 residues. Here the CDR3 reads CAWRAGHMNTEAFF. CDR3 bases: TGTGCCTGGAGGGCGGGACACATGAACACTGAAGCTTTCTTT. Together with reference TRBV30 and TRBJ1-1, the CDR3 gives the full variable domain: SQTIHQWPATLVQPVGSPLSLECTVEGTSNPNLYWYRQAAGRGLQLLFYSVGIGQISSEVPQNLSASRPQDRQFILSSKKLLLSDSGFYLCAWRAGHMNTEAFFGQGTRLTVV.

This clonotype has at least ten counts. The chain is built from TRBV12-3 or TRBV12-4 and TRBJ2-3, with D tentatively TRBD1 (5 bases). The CDR3 totals 13 residues. Between the trimmed V and J ends, which lost 6 bases and 7 bases, there was a span of 14 bases. The CDR3 DNA reads as TGTGCCAGCAGCCCCGCCAGGGTGAATACGCAGTATTTT. Its translation is CASSPARVNTQYF.

This clonotype has at least ten counts. The chain couples TRBV12-3 or TRBV12-4 to TRBJ2-2; D is unclear. V lost 7 bases, J lost 0 bases, and 6 bases lay in between. This CDR3 has 13 amino acids. In DNA, the CDR3 is TGTGCCAGCAAAACCGCGAACACCGGGGAGCTGTTTTTT. Its translation: CASKTANTGELFF.

This clonotype came up many times. This chain links TRBV29-1 with TRBJ2-3; TRBD2 matches 14 bases. The V segment lost 6 bases and the J segment 4 bases; nucleotides outside the gene matches: 3. Germline V CDR1 and CDR2: SQVTM, ANQGSEA. The CDR3 runs to 14 residues. The CDR3 loop reads CSVTSGRAADTQYF. CDR3 in DNA: TGCAGCGTGACTAGCGGGAGGGCCGCAGATACGCAGTATTTT.

This clonotype was seen ten or more times. This chain joins TRBV19 and TRBJ1-5, with D perhaps matching TRBD1 (5 bases). This CDR3 has 14 residues. V was cut by 3 bases and J by 4 bases, with 10 bases left in between. CDR1 and CDR2 (germline): LNHDA, SQIVND (reference sequence). CDR3 coding DNA: TGTGCCAGTAGTATGGGACGGAAAAATCAGCCCCAGCATTTT. This sequence encodes CASSMGRKNQPQHF.

This clonotype was counted only a few times. The chain combines TRBV9 with TRBJ2-7, with D maybe TRBD2 (5 bases). CDR1 and CDR2 (germline): SGDLS, YYNGEE. V gave up 3 bases and J gave up 0 bases, with 7 bases separating them. CDR3 length: 13 residues. CDR3: CASSGRISYEQYF. The CDR3 DNA follows: TGTGCCAGCAGCGGGAGGATCTCCTACGAGCAGTACTTC.

This clonotype was found a few times. This chain joins TRBV2 and TRBJ2-5; 8 bases map to TRBD2. The CDR3 is made up of 16 amino acids. The ends lost 4 bases at V and 1 base at J; junction bases unmatched: 8. CDR1 is SNHLY and CDR2 is FYNNEI in the germline V gene. CDR3 sequence reads: CASSGTSGLTQETQYF. CDR3 coding DNA: TGTGCCAGCAGTGGTACTAGCGGACTAACCCAAGAGACCCAGTACTTC.

This clonotype was seen a few times. The rearrangement uses TRBV4-2 and TRBJ2-7; D might be TRBD2 (5 bases). Germline assignment: CDR1 LGHNA and CDR2 YNFKEQ. CDR3 length equals 15 residues. V was pared by 1 base and J by 5 bases, with 15 bases between. Here the CDR3 DNA reads TGTGCCAGCAGCCAAGGCGGAGGCGGGTCCGACGAGCAGTACTTC. Translating gives CASSQGGGGSDEQYF.

The V gene is TRBV6-5, the J gene TRBJ2-3, with TRBD2 matching 13 bases. Trimming removed 3 bases from V and 3 bases from J; junction bases left unmatched: 6. The V gene's germline CDR1 is MNHEY and CDR2 SVGAGI. The CDR3 contains 17 residues. The DNA of the CDR3 is TGTGCCAGCAGTTATGGGACTAGCGGGATTAGGACAGATACGCAGTATTTT. Its protein product is CASSYGTSGIRTDTQYF.

The rearrangement uses TRBV12-3 or TRBV12-4 and TRBJ2-7; weak D call: TRBD2 (5 bases). V lost 2 bases, J lost 7 bases, and 15 bases lay in between. CDR3 length: 14 amino acids. As DNA, the CDR3 is TGTGCCAGCAGTTTATGGGCGGGCCAAGAAGAGCAGTACTTC. Translation gives CASSLWAGQEEQYF.

The J gene is TRBJ1-2, the V gene TRBV18; D remains unclear. The CDR3 runs 12 residues. V was clipped by 8 bases and J by 5 bases, with 12 bases between them. Germline loops: CDR1 KGHSH, CDR2 LQKENI. The CDR3 here is CASARTVYGYTF. The DNA of the CDR3 is TGTGCCAGCGCAAGGACGGTTTATGGCTACACCTTC.

This clonotype was seen at least ten times. The chain is built from TRBV29-1 and TRBJ2-7; 13 bases match TRBD2. With V trimmed by 6 bases and J by 5 bases, 7 bases remained unmatched. CDR1 and CDR2 from the germline V gene are SQVTM and ANQGSEA. The CDR3 is 14 residues long. This chain's CDR3 is CSVIGLAGVHEQYF. Here the CDR3 DNA reads TGCAGCGTCATTGGACTAGCGGGAGTCCACGAGCAGTACTTC.

In its sample, this clonotype was seen a few times. The chain links TRBV28 to TRBJ2-7; TRBD2 matches at 9 bases. The CDR3 has 16 residues. V lost 6 bases, J lost 6 bases, and 15 bases stayed unmatched. Germline CDR1 is MDHEN and CDR2 is SYDVKM. The CDR3 DNA reads TGTGCCAGCAGCCGACGGGGGTCAGCGGGAGGAAGCGAGCAGTACTTC. Amino acids: CASSRRGSAGGSEQYF.

This clonotype came up many times. A read error may produce the germline difference seen at one junction end. This chain connects TRBV27 to TRBJ2-1; 11 bases map to TRBD2. The CDR3 is made up of 15 amino acids. In germline, CDR1 is MNHEY, CDR2 SMNVEV (reference sequence). The CDR3 loop is CASSPGTSGYNEQFF. As DNA, the CDR3 is TGCGCCAGCAGCCCCGGGACTAGCGGCTACAATGAGCAGTTCTTC.

The rearrangement joins TRBV7-3 to TRBJ2-1, with 13 bases matching TRBD2. This CDR3 is 17 amino acids long. Germline values: CDR1 SGHTA, CDR2 FQGTGA. Trimming removed 5 bases from V and 6 bases from J; junction bases left unmatched: 10. CDR3 in DNA: TGTGCCAGCAGCCCCCGTCGACGACTAGCGGGAGGCAATGAGCAGTTCTTC. Its protein product is CASSPRRRLAGGNEQFF.

The genes are TRBV10-3 and TRBJ2-1; D is ambiguous. V lost 0 bases and J lost 10, with 13 bases in between. CDR1 and CDR2 from the germline V gene are ENHRY and SYGVKD. The CDR3 totals 14 residues. The CDR3 nucleotides are TGTGCCATCAGTGAGTCGACCGCCTTAGGGGAGCAGTTCTTC. This translates into CAISESTALGEQFF.